The present T cell receptor beta chain was sequenced within a study of T cell changes during pregnancy in multiple sclerosis. The CDR3 spans 9 amino acids, including both terminal residues. Generated by immunoSEQ multiplex PCR, the TCRdb table keeps only in-frame clones and is missing some. In the table there are roughly 39,000 clones, approximately 92% of which are singletons. Regarding this clone: Given the absence of the conserved phenylalanine or tryptophan at the CDR3 end, a read error is likely. Because the CDR3's place on the DNA is in doubt, the DNA is left out and the CDR3 is given as listed by TCRdb.

Here the sequenced sample was CD8+ T cells from peripheral blood mononuclear cells, taken after pregnancy. The sequence was obtained from a female donor with multiple sclerosis, enrolled in a pregnancy study. This chain connects TRBV1 to TRBJ1-1. TRBV1 is recorded as a pseudogene. The CDR3 region is CTSSQRGGE.